The 5 T cell receptor beta chains listed next were all sequenced from one sample in a study of Graves' ophthalmopathy and Graves' hyperthyroidism. The authors amplified TCR beta CDR3 regions, and they did so from RNA transcripts for repertoire sequencing. Scientists carried out first-round RT-PCR using HTBI primers and then a second-round multiplex PCR. TCRdb fed the multiplex PCR reads into MiXCR, producing one record per CDR3 protein. This sample carries over a million distinct CDR3 sequences, 36% of them seen once, and the ten largest clones take around 10%. Material for sequencing was peripheral blood or thyroid tissue (not recorded which). Receptors originate from an adult man with Graves' hyperthyroidism.

There are many counts of this clonotype. The chain carries TRBV5-5 and TRBJ1-1; perhaps TRBD1 as D (5 bases). The CDR3 sequence is 13 residues long. Germline lookup yields CDR1 SGHKS and CDR2 YYEKEE (reference sequence). V lost 4 bases and J lost 4, with 11 bases in between. CDR3 region: CASSGGDSTEAFF. CDR3 nucleotides: TGTGCCAGCAGCGGAGGGGATAGCACTGAAGCTTTCTTT. Variable domain in full (rest from reference TRBV5-5 and TRBJ1-1): DAGVTQSPTHLIKTRGQQVTLRCSPISGHKSVSWYQQVLGQGPQFIFQYYEKEERGRGNFPDRFSARQFPNYSSELNVNALLLGDSALYLCASSGGDSTEAFFGQGTRLTVV.

V usage is TRBV25-1 and J usage is TRBJ2-7; tentative D call: TRBD1 (6 bases). The CDR3 length is 16 residues. Germline CDR1 MGHDK, CDR2 SYGVNS. The V end was cut by 3 bases, the J end by 3 bases, with 18 bases between. This CDR3 reads CASSEASAGVSYEQYF. The CDR3 DNA reads as TGTGCCAGCAGTGAGGCCTCGGCAGGGGTGAGCTACGAGCAGTACTTC.

In this sample, this clonotype turned up many times. The V and J genes are TRBV6-5 and TRBJ1-1; 7 positions agree with TRBD1. J was trimmed by 5 bases and V by 7 bases; bases with no gene match: 10. Per the germline V gene, CDR1 is MNHEY and CDR2 is SVGAGI. CDR3 size: 14 residues. CDR3 loop: CASKRDSVGTEAFF. The CDR3 nucleotides read TGTGCCAGCAAAAGGGACAGCGTGGGAACTGAAGCTTTCTTT.

This clonotype occurred a few times. The chain uses TRBV5-1 and TRBJ2-7, with D perhaps TRBD2 (5 bases). The CDR3 has 15 amino acids. V lost 0 bases and J lost 1, with 11 bases in between. Germline lookup yields CDR1 SGHRS and CDR2 YFSETQ. Here the CDR3 reads CASSLASGFSYEQYF. As DNA, the CDR3 is TGCGCCAGCAGCTTGGCCAGCGGTTTTTCCTACGAGCAGTACTTC.

This clonotype was seen a handful of times. At one end the junction does not follow the germline gene, possibly because of a read error. The chain recombines TRBV10-3 with TRBJ1-5; D ambiguous. The CDR3 sequence is 13 residues long. Germline V lookup: CDR1 ENHRY, CDR2 SYGVKD. CDR3 DNA: TGTACCATCAGTGAAGCGTGGGATCAGCCCCAGCATTTT. It specifies CTISEAWDQPQHF.